This T cell receptor beta chain was identified in a study of T cell responses to AZD1222 COVID-19 vaccine. Study-wide context: Pooled in the analysis were second doses at about 4 or about 12 weeks.

The method was immunoSEQ multiplex PCR; TCRdb's version includes in-frame clones alone and lacks a portion of them. The sample includes about 96,000 clones, 85% to 90% of them seen just once. General study results and limits: A mostly white British donor set with more females was recruited, and clonal diversity was possibly underestimated. Researchers report vaccine-associated CD4 TCRs spanning spike, with dominance at 160-218 and 743-854. Baseline seropositivity characterized only six AZD1222 recipients.

This CDR3 region has 15 residues. Germline V lookup: CDR1 SSHAT, CDR2 FNYEAQ (reference sequence). With regard to this clone: Its antigen is undetermined. An end of the junction does not agree with germline; a read error may underlie this.

The genes are TRBV7-7 and TRBJ2-2, with no clear D. The TCR was taken from an adult in good health. Sample: peripheral blood, taken on day 0 of AZD1222 vaccination. The CDR3 DNA reads as TGTGCTAGCAGCTTAGACTCCCCGAGCACCGGGGAGCTGTTTTTT. As protein: CASSLDSPSTGELFF.